These T cell receptor beta chains were read from a single sample in a study of cytomegalovirus exposure and HLA in healthy donors. Data came from immunoSEQ multiplex PCR; TCRdb stores just in-frame clones and leaves some out. The repertoire consists of more than 140,000 clones, with roughly four fifths occurring once and the leading ten covering around 2%. The sequenced sample consisted of PBMCs. The receptor set was obtained from a woman aged 40 to 55 in good health and CMV-seronegative. The CDR3 runs from the conserved cysteine through the conserved F or W. A D gene is named only where the DNA matches it firmly. A clone size is listed for some rows: how often the clone was seen (once, few, many), or a class if it is expanded.

>TRBJ2-7|NA|16|TRBD1|TRBV9
TGTGCCAGCAGCGCAGGGGACAGGGGAGGCTCCTACGAGCAGTACTTC
CASSAGDRGGSYEQYF
>TRBJ2-7|NA|18|TRBD1|TRBV9
TGTGCCAGCAGCGTAGGATCTTCAGGGGGCTTAGGCTCCTACGAGCAGTACTTC
CASSVGSSGGLGSYEQYF
>TRBJ2-7|NA|15|TRBD2|TRBV18
TGTGCCAGCTCACCCGGGACTAGCGGGACCTACGAGCAGTACTTC
CASSPGTSGTYEQYF
>TRBJ1-5|NA|15|NA|TRBV28
TGTGCCAGCAGTTTGCCACAGGGCCGGTACCAGCCCCAGCATTTT
CASSLPQGRYQPQHF
>TRBJ1-2|NA|15|TRBD1|TRBV5-1
TGCGCCAGCAGCCAGGACCCTACAGGGGTTGGTGGCTACACCTTC
CASSQDPTGVGGYTF
>TRBJ2-5|NA|16|NA|TRBV5-6
TGTGCCAGCAGCTTGTCCACGCGGAACTTCCAAGAGACCCAGTACTTC
CASSLSTRNFQETQYF
>TRBJ1-6|NA|16|NA|TRBV5-5
TGTGCCAGCAGCTTGACCCCGGGGATCTATAATTCACCCCTCCACTTT
CASSLTPGIYNSPLHF
>TRBJ2-3|NA|14|NA|TRBV11-1
TGTGCCAGCAGCTTAGTCGAGGTATCCTCTACGCAGTATTTT
CASSLVEVSSTQYF
>TRBJ2-7|NA|11|NA|TRBV19
TGTGCCAGTAGTTTCGCGAGCCGGCAGTACTTC
CASSFASRQYF
>TRBJ2-1|NA|15|TRBD1|TRBV7-9
TGTGCCAGCAGCTACCGGGACAGCTCCTACAATGAGCAGTTCTTC
CASSYRDSSYNEQFF
>TRBJ2-7|NA|14|TRBD2|TRBV4-3
TGCGCCAGCAGCCAAGCCGCGGGGGTGCACGAGCAGTACTTC
CASSQAAGVHEQYF
>TRBJ1-6|NA|17|NA|TRBV28
TGTGCCAGCAGTCCACATCCGAGGACACCCTATAATTCACCCCTCCACTTT
CASSPHPRTPYNSPLHF
>TRBJ1-2|NA|15|TRBD1|TRBV28
TGTGCCAGCAGCCTACCCGGGACAGTTCCCTATGGCTACACCTTC
CASSLPGTVPYGYTF
>TRBJ2-1|NA|13|NA|TRBV7-3
TGTGCCAGCAGCTTAAGTCGCTACAATGAGCAGTTCTTC
CASSLSRYNEQFF
>TRBJ2-5|NA|11|NA|TRBV7-2
TGTGCCAGCAGCTTATCGGGGACCCAGTACTTC
CASSLSGTQYF
>TRBJ2-7|NA|13|NA|TRBV11-3
TGTGCCAGCAGCTTGACAGTCTCCTACGAGCAGTACTTC
CASSLTVSYEQYF
>TRBJ2-7|NA|12|NA|TRBV29-1
TGCAGCGCCACACGACAGGACCGCGAGCAGTACTTC
CSATRQDREQYF
>TRBJ2-3|NA|15|NA|TRBV7-3
TGTGCCAGCAGCCCGGAGGGCCGCGTCACAGATACGCAGTATTTT
CASSPEGRVTDTQYF
>TRBJ2-2|NA|13|NA|TRBV19
TGTGCCAGTTCAGGGTATCACACCGGGGAGCTGTTTTTT
CASSGYHTGELFF
>TRBJ2-7|NA|20|TRBD2|TRBV11-2
TGTGCCAGCAGCTTAGAAGTCTTCAGCGGGAGGTCCTCCGGGCCCTACGAGCAGTACTTC
CASSLEVFSGRSSGPYEQYF
>TRBJ2-7|NA|12|NA|TRBV28
TGTGCCAGCAGTTTAAAGGGGTACGAGCAGTACTTC
CASSLKGYEQYF
>TRBJ2-5|NA|12|NA|TRBV6-1
TGTGCCAGCACGACTAGAATTGAGACCCAGTACTTC
CASTTRIETQYF
>TRBJ2-1|NA|15|TRBD1|TRBV7-9
TGTGCCAGCAGCTTCCTCCGGGACAGTGTCAATGAGCAGTTCTTC
CASSFLRDSVNEQFF
>TRBJ1-4|NA|13|TRBD1|TRBV5-1
TGCGCCAGCCAGGGGGCGGATAATGAAAAACTGTTTTTT
CASQGADNEKLFF
>TRBJ2-7|NA|15|NA|TRBV11-1
TGTGCCAGCAGCCCCTTAGCCCTGGCCTCCTACGAGCAGTACTTC
CASSPLALASYEQYF
>TRBJ2-1|once|18|NA|TRBV18
TGTGCCAGCTCACCACCGCTCGGGGCCGGGAGATCTTACAATGAGCAGTTCTTC
CASSPPLGAGRSYNEQFF
>TRBJ2-6|once|15|NA|TRBV2
TGTGCCAGCAGGGACAGCCCCTCTGGGGCCAACGTCCTGACTTTC
CASRDSPSGANVLTF
>TRBJ2-5|NA|15|TRBD2|TRBV9
TGTGCCAGCAGCGTAGAGCGGGAATGGGGAGAGACCCAGTACTTC
CASSVEREWGETQYF
>TRBJ2-5|NA|18|TRBD2|TRBV14
TGTGCCAGCAGCTCCCGACTAGCGGGGGGGTCCTTGGGGGAGACCCAGTACTTC
CASSSRLAGGSLGETQYF
>TRBJ2-7|NA|12|NA|TRBV7-3
TGTGCCAGCAGCTCCACACCCTACGAGCAGTACTTC
CASSSTPYEQYF
>TRBJ2-7|few|17|TRBD2|TRBV19
TGTGCCAGTAGTATAGGCTTCCTAGCGGGGGGATCCTACGAGCAGTACTTC
CASSIGFLAGGSYEQYF
>TRBJ1-4|NA|18|TRBD1|TRBV15
TGTGCCACCAGCAGAGTGCAGGGGGGATCGACAACTAATGAAAAACTGTTTTTT
CATSRVQGGSTTNEKLFF
>TRBJ1-3|NA|14|NA|TRBV7-2
TGTGCCAGCAGCGACGGCGCGGCTGGAAACACCATATATTTT
CASSDGAAGNTIYF
>TRBJ1-5|NA|15|NA|TRBV6-5
TGTGCCAGCAGTTACTCGATCGGAGTCAGCCAGCCCCAGCATTTT
CASSYSIGVSQPQHF
>TRBJ2-7|NA|13|TRBD2|TRBV7-6
TGTGCCAGCAGCTTAGCCCGCGGGGGGGAGCAGTACTTC
CASSLARGGEQYF
>TRBJ1-1|NA|13|NA|TRBV28
TGTGCCAGCGGATATGAGGAGTTGGTGGAAGCTTTCTTT
CASGYEELVEAFF
>TRBJ2-2|NA|14|NA|TRBV2
TGTGCCAGCAGGGGGCAAGTTAAGACCGGGGAGCTGTTTTTT
CASRGQVKTGELFF
>TRBJ2-3|NA|16|NA|TRBV7-2
TGTGCCAGCAGCTTAAATCGCGGGACTTGGTCTGATACGCAGTATTTT
CASSLNRGTWSDTQYF
>TRBJ1-4|NA|14|NA|TRBV19
TGTGCCAGTAGTATACAGTCAACTAATGAAAAACTGTTTTTT
CASSIQSTNEKLFF
>TRBJ2-7|NA|14|NA|TRBV5-5
TGTGCCAGCAGCGCTGGCAATCCTCTCTACGAGCAGTACTTC
CASSAGNPLYEQYF
>TRBJ1-1|NA|14|NA|TRBV9
TGTGCCAGCAGCGTAGAGGTGTCGGGGGCTGAAGCTTTCTTT
CASSVEVSGAEAFF
>TRBJ2-1|NA|13|NA|TRBV9
TGTGCCAGCAGCGGAACAGGGTTCGATGAGCAGTTCTTC
CASSGTGFDEQFF
>TRBJ2-3|NA|16|NA|TRBV11-2
TGTGCCAGCAGCTACCGAGGCAGCTCGCGCACAGATACGCAGTATTTT
CASSYRGSSRTDTQYF
>TRBJ2-1|NA|15|NA|TRBV19
TGTGCCAGTAGTATCCCCCCTACAGGGAGCAATGAGCAGTTCTTC
CASSIPPTGSNEQFF
>TRBJ2-2|NA|18|TRBD2|TRBV4-2
TGTGCCAGCAGCCAAGAAAAGACTGGACTAGCGGGAGCCGGGGAGCTGTTTTTT
CASSQEKTGLAGAGELFF
>TRBJ2-1|NA|17|TRBD2|TRBV10-2
TGCGCCAGCAGTCAGAGACTAGCGGGAGTTTCCCACAATGAGCAGTTCTTC
CASSQRLAGVSHNEQFF
>TRBJ2-1|NA|16|NA|TRBV7-3
TGTGCCAGCAGCCCGGGACCGGGAAGGGGGAAGGATGAGCAGTTCTTC
CASSPGPGRGKDEQFF
>TRBJ1-5|NA|15|NA|TRBV5-5
TGTGCCAGCAGCTTCACAGGGAGCTTAAATCAGCCCCAGCATTTT
CASSFTGSLNQPQHF
>TRBJ2-5|NA|15|TRBD2|TRBV28
TGTGCCAGCAGTTCAAGACTAGCGGGACGTGAGGACCAGTACTTC
CASSSRLAGREDQYF
>TRBJ2-5|NA|12|TRBD1|TRBV29-1
TGCAGCGGTTCCACAGGGGCAGAGACCCAGTACTTC
CSGSTGAETQYF
>TRBJ2-7|NA|16|TRBD1|TRBV5-5
TGTGCCAGCAGCTTGGGTCCTTCCGGGACAGGGAACGAGCAGTACTTC
CASSLGPSGTGNEQYF